These T cell receptor beta chains were read from a single sample in a study of T cells in localized non-small cell lung cancer. Clones were sequenced by immunoSEQ multiplex PCR, and TCRdb holds only the in-frame ones, with some missing. The table has about 72,000 clones, approximately 84% seen once. The specimen comprised peripheral blood, sampled before any cancer treatment. The receptor set was obtained from a female donor aged 60 or older with stage I lung adenocarcinoma. CDR3s include the opening cysteine and the closing phenylalanine or tryptophan. D genes are given only for firm matches. Size is stated for part of the rows, as once, few or many counts, or as a class when the clone is expanded.

v_call: TRBV7-8; clone_size: .; d_call: .; j_call: TRBJ2-3; cdr3_aa: CASSLGTDTQYF; cdr3_nt: TGTGCCAGCAGCTTGGGCACAGATACGCAGTATTTT
v_call: TRBV27; clone_size: .; d_call: .; j_call: TRBJ1-5; cdr3_aa: CASSPYAGADQPQHF; cdr3_nt: TGTGCCAGCAGTCCGTACGCAGGGGCGGATCAGCCCCAGCATTTT
v_call: TRBV11-3; clone_size: .; d_call: .; j_call: TRBJ2-1; cdr3_aa: CASSSRGGNDEQFF; cdr3_nt: TGTGCCAGCAGCTCCAGGGGGGGCAACGATGAGCAGTTCTTC
v_call: TRBV5-6; clone_size: .; d_call: .; j_call: TRBJ1-1; cdr3_aa: CASSLRYRGRGMNTEAFF; cdr3_nt: TGTGCCAGCAGCTTAAGATACCGAGGGAGAGGCATGAACACTGAAGCTTTCTTT
v_call: TRBV2; clone_size: .; d_call: TRBD1; j_call: TRBJ2-7; cdr3_aa: CASRGQGLSYEQYF; cdr3_nt: TGTGCCAGCAGGGGACAGGGACTATCCTACGAGCAGTACTTC
v_call: TRBV6-1; clone_size: .; d_call: .; j_call: TRBJ2-5; cdr3_aa: CASSVGGGGGWTQYF; cdr3_nt: TGTGCCAGCAGTGTAGGAGGAGGGGGCGGGTGGACCCAGTACTTC
v_call: TRBV6-1; clone_size: .; d_call: .; j_call: TRBJ2-7; cdr3_aa: CASLNQQIYEQYF; cdr3_nt: TGTGCCAGCCTAAATCAACAGATTTACGAGCAGTACTTC
v_call: TRBV19; clone_size: once; d_call: .; j_call: TRBJ2-1; cdr3_aa: CASSMTSSYNEQFF; cdr3_nt: TGTGCCAGTAGTATGACGAGCTCCTACAATGAGCAGTTCTTC
v_call: TRBV6-1; clone_size: .; d_call: .; j_call: TRBJ1-1; cdr3_aa: CASSFQYTEAFF; cdr3_nt: TGTGCCAGCAGCTTTCAGTACACTGAAGCTTTCTTT
v_call: TRBV4-1; clone_size: .; d_call: TRBD1; j_call: TRBJ1-1; cdr3_aa: CASSQPGQGYTEAFF; cdr3_nt: TGCGCCAGCAGCCAACCCGGACAGGGGTACACTGAAGCTTTCTTT
v_call: TRBV5-4; clone_size: .; d_call: TRBD2; j_call: TRBJ2-2; cdr3_aa: CASSLLAGVGTGELFF; cdr3_nt: TGTGCCAGCAGCTTACTAGCGGGAGTGGGTACCGGGGAGCTGTTTTTT
v_call: TRBV29-1; clone_size: .; d_call: TRBD2; j_call: TRBJ2-2; cdr3_aa: CSAKRGTNTGELFF; cdr3_nt: TGCAGCGCCAAGCGGGGCACGAACACCGGGGAGCTGTTTTTT
v_call: TRBV1; clone_size: once; d_call: .; j_call: TRBJ2-1; cdr3_aa: CTSSRNGGIYNEQFF; cdr3_nt: TGCACCAGCAGCCGTAACGGGGGGATCTACAATGAGCAGTTCTTC
v_call: TRBV7-9; clone_size: .; d_call: .; j_call: TRBJ2-6; cdr3_aa: CASSLDKGTGANVLTF; cdr3_nt: TGTGCCAGCAGCTTAGATAAGGGGACTGGGGCCAACGTCCTGACTTTC
v_call: TRBV14; clone_size: .; d_call: .; j_call: TRBJ2-1; cdr3_aa: CASSQYTSYNEQFF; cdr3_nt: TGTGCCAGCAGCCAATACACCTCCTACAATGAGCAGTTCTTC
v_call: TRBV29-1; clone_size: .; d_call: TRBD1; j_call: TRBJ1-1; cdr3_aa: CSVETGTGWTEAFF; cdr3_nt: TGCAGCGTTGAGACAGGGACAGGGTGGACTGAAGCTTTCTTT
v_call: TRBV19; clone_size: .; d_call: TRBD2; j_call: TRBJ2-2; cdr3_aa: CASTKSPRGAGTGELFF; cdr3_nt: TGTGCCAGTACTAAATCTCCGCGGGGGGCTGGAACCGGGGAGCTGTTTTTT